Listed below are T cell receptor beta chains from one sample, sequenced in a study of technical replicates of blood from several donors. TCRdb's table, derived via immunoSEQ multiplex PCR, lists solely in-frame clones and lacks some. The sample includes some 56,000 clones, around 95% seen only once; the top ten take 4.2%. The sequenced material came from PBMCs. The origin of the receptors is a human donor in good health. Some clones in this sample may be carry-over from other donors' samples. Each CDR3 is given with its conserved first and last residue. Fields, in order: V gene, J gene, CDR3 protein.

v_call: TRBV29-1
j_call: TRBJ2-3
cdr3_aa: CSVSTRGTDTQYF

v_call: TRBV2
j_call: TRBJ1-1
cdr3_aa: CASRRQSGGNTEAFF

v_call: TRBV7-9
j_call: TRBJ2-3
cdr3_aa: CATSGTGVQEFREYF

v_call: TRBV4-3
j_call: TRBJ2-1
cdr3_aa: CASSQDSRGKEQFF

v_call: TRBV7-2
j_call: TRBJ2-7
cdr3_aa: CASSRGWDRGSEQYF

v_call: TRBV7-9
j_call: TRBJ2-1
cdr3_aa: CASSRLTNNGQFF

v_call: TRBV18
j_call: TRBJ1-2
cdr3_aa: CASSRGDGYTF

v_call: TRBV19
j_call: TRBJ2-1
cdr3_aa: CASSSWLADLYNEQFF

v_call: TRBV5-1
j_call: TRBJ2-3
cdr3_aa: CASSLEGGGTDTQYF

v_call: TRBV11-2
j_call: TRBJ1-1
cdr3_aa: CASSLRGVEAFF

v_call: TRBV6-6
j_call: TRBJ2-5
cdr3_aa: CASSLGETQYF

v_call: TRBV29-1
j_call: TRBJ1-2
cdr3_aa: CSVSPTGSLFGEGYTF

v_call: TRBV4-3
j_call: TRBJ1-2
cdr3_aa: CASSPAEGDAYTF

v_call: TRBV5-4
j_call: TRBJ2-2
cdr3_aa: CASSLAGTTNTGELFF

v_call: TRBV18
j_call: TRBJ2-7
cdr3_aa: CASSPGGASEQYF

v_call: TRBV18
j_call: TRBJ1-4
cdr3_aa: CASSPYYPSPWRGNEKLFF

v_call: TRBV11-3
j_call: TRBJ1-1
cdr3_aa: CASSFRQNTEAFF

v_call: TRBV14
j_call: TRBJ1-4
cdr3_aa: CASSQSVLEKLFF

v_call: TRBV18
j_call: TRBJ2-3
cdr3_aa: CASSFGQGRTDTQYF

v_call: TRBV7-2
j_call: TRBJ2-7
cdr3_aa: CASSPGSEQYF

v_call: TRBV29-1
j_call: TRBJ2-1
cdr3_aa: CSANGLAGSNEQFF

v_call: TRBV10-3
j_call: TRBJ1-2
cdr3_aa: CAISESATGDGYTF

v_call: TRBV19
j_call: TRBJ1-5
cdr3_aa: CASSIEGSRAQPQHF

v_call: TRBV5-6
j_call: TRBJ2-7
cdr3_aa: CASSSPLTGQQPYEQYF

v_call: TRBV5-1
j_call: TRBJ1-1
cdr3_aa: CASIGWPGSEAFF

v_call: TRBV6-6
j_call: TRBJ2-7
cdr3_aa: CASSSGDWLIEQYF

v_call: TRBV6-5
j_call: TRBJ1-2
cdr3_aa: CASSYAQGGYGYTF